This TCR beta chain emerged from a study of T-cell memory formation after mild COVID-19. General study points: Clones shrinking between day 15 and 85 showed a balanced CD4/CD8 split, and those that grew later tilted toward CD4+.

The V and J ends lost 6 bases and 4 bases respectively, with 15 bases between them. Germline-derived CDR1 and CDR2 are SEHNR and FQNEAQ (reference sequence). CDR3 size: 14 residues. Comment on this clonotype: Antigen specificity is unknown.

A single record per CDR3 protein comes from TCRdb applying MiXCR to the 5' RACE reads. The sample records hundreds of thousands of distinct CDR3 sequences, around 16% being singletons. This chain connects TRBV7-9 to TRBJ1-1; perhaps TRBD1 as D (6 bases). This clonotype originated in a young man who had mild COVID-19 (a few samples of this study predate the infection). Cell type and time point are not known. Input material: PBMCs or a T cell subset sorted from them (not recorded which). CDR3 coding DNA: TGTGCCAGCAGGTCGACAGCGGACAGCACTGAAGCTTTCTTT. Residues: CASRSTADSTEAFF.